These 28 T cell receptor beta chains came from one sample sequenced in a study of circulating tumor DNA in untreated peripheral T-cell lymphoma. TCRdb's copy holds only in-frame clones and misses some; the assay was immunoSEQ multiplex PCR. The sample includes about 1,300 clones, 69% of them seen just once. The material sequenced was cell-free DNA from blood serum. These receptors were taken from a human donor with peripheral T-cell lymphoma.

This clone came up a few times. V is TRBV2 and J is TRBJ2-2; tentatively, D is TRBD1 (5 bases). Deletions cut 3 bases from V and 4 bases from J, with 12 bases between. The germline gives CDR1 SNHLY, CDR2 FYNNEI. This CDR3 is built from 15 residues. CDR3 sequence (DNA): TGTGCCAGCAGTGACCCCACAGGAAGCACCGGGGAGCTGTTTTTT. Its protein is CASSDPTGSTGELFF.

This sequence joins TRBV7-2 and TRBJ2-1; D gene uncertain. Germline V gives CDR1 SGHTA, CDR2 FQGNSA. This CDR3 comprises 14 residues. Trimming shortened V by 3 bases and J by 10 bases, and 16 bases separated the two germline ends. The DNA for the CDR3 is TGTGCCAGCAGCTTGATTGAAGGGATAAACGAGCAGTTCTTC. Amino acid sequence: CASSLIEGINEQFF.

This clone is labeled large. This chain joins TRBV9 and TRBJ2-3, with TRBD2 identical over 8 bases. V trimming: 2 bases; J trimming: 4 bases; junction bases outside the gene matches: 15. Germline V gene data show CDR1 as SGDLS and CDR2 as YYNGEE. The CDR3 length is 18 residues. CDR3 DNA: TGTGCCAGCAGCGTGTCGCTATTGGGACTAGGGGAGGCAGATACGCAGTATTTT. This sequence encodes CASSVSLLGLGEADTQYF.

The chain links TRBV5-7 to TRBJ1-4; D unresolved. TRBV5-7 is classed as an ORF, of uncertain function. Deletions cut 3 bases from V and 6 bases from J, with 3 bases between. The CDR3 spans 11 residues. The CDR3 here is CASSSYEKLFF. DNA for the CDR3: TGTGCCAGCAGCTCGTATGAAAAACTGTTTTTT.

The chain has TRBV7-9 and TRBJ2-5; no reliable D call. V was shortened by 11 bases and J by 0 bases, with 25 bases between the two germline ends. CDR1 and CDR2 from the germline V gene are SEHNR and FQNEAQ (reference sequence). The CDR3 is made up of 17 amino acids. The CDR3 region is CALPTGVQGSYQETQYF. DNA of the CDR3: TGTGCCTTGCCCACCGGCGTTCAAGGGTCGTACCAAGAGACCCAGTACTTC.

The chain joins TRBV29-1 to TRBJ2-6; D not resolved. Trimming shortened V by 3 bases and J by 2 bases, and 2 bases separated the two germline ends. This CDR3 spans 12 amino acids. The V gene's germline CDR1 is SQVTM and CDR2 ANQGSEA. As DNA, the CDR3 is TGCAGCGTTGAGGCTGGGGCCAACGTCCTGACTTTC. It yields the protein CSVEAGANVLTF.

This clone was counted between two and nine times. V usage is TRBV28 and J usage is TRBJ2-3; TRBD2 might be the D (5 bases). This CDR3 has 14 residues. V gave up 5 bases and J gave up 2 bases, with 11 bases separating them. Germline V CDR1 and CDR2: MDHEN, SYDVKM. CDR3 protein: CASSDWGDTDTQYF. CDR3 coding DNA: TGTGCCAGCAGTGACTGGGGAGACACAGATACGCAGTATTTT.

The gene calls are TRBV9 and TRBJ2-3; D is uncertain. The CDR3 is 15 residues long. The germline gives CDR1 SGDLS, CDR2 YYNGEE. Trimming left V 3 bases short and J 4 bases short, with 15 bases between. The CDR3 region has the DNA TGTGCCAGCAGCGCGCCCCTCGCAGGTGCAGATACGCAGTATTTT. This gives the protein CASSAPLAGADTQYF.

This chain connects TRBV28 to TRBJ2-7, with D perhaps being TRBD1 or TRBD2 (5 bases each). V was clipped by 6 bases and J by 4 bases, with 19 bases between them. CDR3 length equals 15 residues. The germline CDR1 and CDR2 sequences are MDHEN and SYDVKM. In nucleotides, the CDR3 is TGTGCCAGCAGGCCCGACAGCGAGGGGATATACGAGCAGTACTTC. It is translated as CASRPDSEGIYEQYF.

This clone appeared a few times. This chain joins TRBV7-2 and TRBJ1-2, with D unclear. The germline V gene encodes CDR1 SGHTA and CDR2 FQGNSA. V lost 1 base and J 1 base, leaving 4 bases between the germline ends. The CDR3 spans 13 residues. CDR3 loop: CASSLGLNYGYTF. As DNA, the CDR3 is TGTGCCAGCAGCTTAGGCCTTAACTATGGCTACACCTTC.

The rearrangement joins TRBV7-9 to TRBJ2-1; 7 bases agree with TRBD1. CDR1 and CDR2 (germline): SEHNR, FQNEAQ (reference sequence). V shed 7 bases and J 0 bases; nucleotides not matched to a gene: 3. The CDR3 is made up of 14 amino acids. CDR3 DNA: TGTGCCAGCACCGCAGGGGGCTCCTACAATGAGCAGTTCTTC. Translation gives CASTAGGSYNEQFF.

This clone appeared a few times. V usage is TRBV19 and J usage is TRBJ2-1, with D hard to call. V was cut by 1 base and J by 4 bases, with 5 bases left in between. Germline lookup yields CDR1 LNHDA and CDR2 SQIVND (reference sequence). The CDR3 runs 13 residues. The CDR3 spells CASSIARYNEQFF. The CDR3 nucleotides read TGTGCCAGTAGTATAGCCAGATACAATGAGCAGTTCTTC. Filled out from reference TRBV19 and TRBJ2-1, the complete variable domain reads DGGITQSPKYLFRKEGQNVTLSCEQNLNHDAMYWYRQDPGQGLRLIYYSQIVNDFQKGDIAEGYSVSREKKESFPLTVTSAQKNPTAFYLCASSIARYNEQFFGPGTRLTVL.

The rearrangement links TRBV18 to TRBJ2-2; 12 positions match TRBD1. Germline V gives CDR1 KGHSH, CDR2 LQKENI. The V and J ends lost 1 base and 2 bases, in that order; junction bases with no gene match: 8. The CDR3 covers 19 residues. CDR3 nucleotide sequence: TGTGCCAGCTCACCACTGGGACAGGGGGCGTCTATAAACACCGGGGAGCTGTTTTTT. It translates to CASSPLGQGASINTGELFF.

J is TRBJ2-2 and V is TRBV4-1; D gene uncertain. The V end lost 0 bases, the J end lost 0 bases, and 8 bases lay between the germline ends. This CDR3 has 16 amino acids. Germline CDR1 and CDR2: MGHRA and YSYEKL. CDR3 loop: CASSQDLRTNTGELFF. The CDR3, as DNA: TGCGCCAGCAGCCAAGATTTGAGGACGAACACCGGGGAGCTGTTTTTT.

This chain uses TRBV19 with TRBJ2-1, with TRBD1 as a possible D gene (6 bases). The germline CDR1 and CDR2 sequences are LNHDA and SQIVND (reference sequence). CDR3 length: 15 amino acids. The V end was cut by 4 bases, the J end by 0 bases, with 10 bases between. Written as DNA, the CDR3 is TGTGCCAGTAGTAACGGACAGTTCTCCTACAATGAGCAGTTCTTC. Residues: CASSNGQFSYNEQFF.

The chain recombines TRBV5-1 with TRBJ2-5; TRBD1 agrees at 9 bases. From germline, CDR1 is SGHRS and CDR2 YFSETQ. This CDR3 contains 13 residues. V was pared by 4 bases and J by 4 bases, with 2 bases of the junction left unmatched. CDR3 coding DNA: TGCGCCAGCAGCATGGACAGGGGAGAGACCCAGTACTTC. It encodes CASSMDRGETQYF.

The chain links TRBV14 to TRBJ2-3; the D is unclear. This CDR3 comprises 15 residues. Trimming stripped 4 bases from V and 2 bases from J, with 13 bases between. Germline V gene sequence: CDR1 SGHDN, CDR2 FVKESK. CDR3 DNA: TGTGCCAGCAGCCCCTGGCTAATGACCACAGATACGCAGTATTTT. Its protein product is CASSPWLMTTDTQYF.

The chain employs TRBV28 and TRBJ2-7; 9 bases agree with TRBD1. This CDR3 is built from 14 residues. CDR1 is MDHEN and CDR2 is SYDVKM in the germline V gene. V lost 4 bases to trimming and J lost 4 bases; unmatched junction nucleotides: 5. Here the CDR3 reads CASSSTGGLYEQYF. CDR3 DNA sequence: TGTGCCAGCAGTTCGACAGGGGGATTATACGAGCAGTACTTC.

CDR3 DNA: TGTGCCAGCAGTGCAACACCTCTAGCGGGGTTTAGCACAGATACGCAGTATTTT. Encoded protein: CASSATPLAGFSTDTQYF. The gene calls are TRBV25-1 and TRBJ2-3, with 9 bases identical to TRBD2. V shed 4 bases and J 0 bases; nucleotides not matched to a gene: 11. This CDR3 is built from 18 residues. CDR1 MGHDK and CDR2 SYGVNS come from the germline V gene.

The CDR3 reads CASSLGTVLFSGANVLTF. CDR3 DNA: TGTGCCAGCAGCTTAGGGACAGTACTATTCTCTGGGGCCAACGTCCTGACTTTC. The gene calls are TRBV7-8 and TRBJ2-6; perhaps TRBD1 as D (6 bases). V lost 1 base to trimming and J lost 0 bases, with 13 bases between them. Germline V gene data show CDR1 as SGHVS and CDR2 as FQNEAQ. The CDR3 is made up of 18 amino acids. Combining the CDR3 with reference TRBV7-8 and TRBJ2-6 gives the whole variable domain GAGVSQSPRYKVAKRGQDVALRCDPISGHVSLFWYQQALGQGPEFLTYFQNEAQLDKSGLPSDRFFAERPEGSVSTLKIQRTQQEDSAVYLCASSLGTVLFSGANVLTFGAGSRLTVL.

This clone was detected a few times. V is TRBV5-1 and J is TRBJ2-6; D uncertain. This CDR3 has 15 amino acids. Germline V CDR1 and CDR2: SGHRS, YFSETQ. The ends were cut back, 2 bases at V and 0 bases at J, with 6 bases in the middle. The CDR3 bases are TGCGCCAGCAGCTTTCGGTCCTCTGGGGCCAACGTCCTGACTTTC. Amino acids: CASSFRSSGANVLTF.

V and J are TRBV9 and TRBJ2-7; TRBD1 matches at 8 bases. Germline-derived CDR1 and CDR2 are SGDLS and YYNGEE. The CDR3 covers 14 residues. With 3 bases clipped from V and 3 bases from J, the junction kept 5 bases outside the gene matches. CDR3: CASSGAGGYYEQYF. The CDR3 region has the DNA TGTGCCAGCAGCGGGGCAGGGGGCTACTACGAGCAGTACTTC.

The chain recombines TRBV27 with TRBJ2-7; TRBD2 might be the D (6 bases). The V and J ends lost 1 base and 6 bases respectively, with 13 bases between them. CDR1 is MNHEY and CDR2 is SMNVEV in the germline V gene (reference sequence). This CDR3 is 14 amino acids long. CDR3 bases: TGTGCCAGCAGTTTATATCCCGGACTAAGCGAGCAGTACTTC. Amino acids: CASSLYPGLSEQYF.

This clone was detected a few times. The chain uses TRBV11-2 and TRBJ2-1, with 15 bases fitting TRBD2. There are 15 residues in the CDR3. V shed 4 bases and J 6 bases; nucleotides not matched to a gene: 1. CDR1 and CDR2 from the germline V gene are SGHAT and FQNNGV. This CDR3 reads CASSWTSGRANEQFF. DNA for the CDR3: TGTGCCAGCAGCTGGACTAGCGGGAGGGCCAATGAGCAGTTCTTC.

V usage is TRBV4-1 and J usage is TRBJ2-7, with TRBD2 matching over 7 bases. V trimming: 1 base; J trimming: 0 bases; junction bases outside the gene matches: 3. The germline V gene has CDR1 MGHRA and CDR2 YSYEKL. The CDR3 totals 15 residues. The CDR3 nucleotides are TGCGCCAGCAGCCAAGGGGGGGGAAGCTCCTACGAGCAGTACTTC. This translates into CASSQGGGSSYEQYF.

The V gene is TRBV4-1, the J gene TRBJ2-3, with unresolved D. The CDR3 totals 15 residues. Germline V gives CDR1 MGHRA, CDR2 YSYEKL. Trimming removed 1 base at V and 0 bases at J, with 8 bases between. CDR3 coding DNA: TGCGCCAGCAGCCAAGTCGCAGCTAGCACAGATACGCAGTATTTT. This translates into CASSQVAASTDTQYF.

This clone was counted only a few times. V is TRBV23-1 and J is TRBJ1-2; 8 nucleotides line up with TRBD1. TRBV23-1 is classed as an ORF, of uncertain function. The CDR3 runs to 16 residues. Trimming cost V 4 bases and J 6 bases; bases outside gene matches: 13. CDR3 amino acids: CASSPLGQGAMNGYTF. CDR3 sequence (DNA): TGCGCCAGCAGTCCCCTCGGGCAGGGGGCTATGAATGGCTACACCTTC.

The CDR3 coding sequence is TGTGCCAGCAGTGACCTAGCGGGAGTTATTCGGTCCGAGCAGTACTTC. It codes for CASSDLAGVIRSEQYF. V usage is TRBV6-1 and J usage is TRBJ2-7, with TRBD2 identical over 10 bases. Trimming removed 3 bases from V and 6 bases from J; junction bases left unmatched: 11. From germline, CDR1 is MNHNS and CDR2 SASEGT. This CDR3 has 16 amino acids.